This record looks at one T cell receptor beta chain sequence and its context. Antigen: not known. The CDR3 sequence is 15 residues long. The ends lost 3 bases at V and 1 base at J; junction bases unmatched: 4. Germline-derived CDR1 and CDR2 are KGHSH and LQKENI. The data belong to a study of cytomegalovirus exposure and HLA in healthy donors. The PCR had 60 Vbeta and 13 Jbeta primers. Clones were read by immunoSEQ multiplex PCR, and TCRdb kept only the in-frame ones, dropping some. The data show 110,000 to 150,000 clones, 84% seen once. Findings and limits, study-wide: Across donors, sequencing depth was assumed by presence/absence analyses to be roughly uniform.

Sequencing input: PBMCs. This TCR came from a boy aged 2 to 10 in good health and CMV-seronegative. The rearrangement links TRBV18 to TRBJ2-7, with TRBD2 matching over 9 bases. The CDR3 spells CASSPVAGESYEQYF. The CDR3, as DNA: TGTGCCAGCTCACCCGTAGCGGGAGAGTCCTACGAGCAGTACTTC.